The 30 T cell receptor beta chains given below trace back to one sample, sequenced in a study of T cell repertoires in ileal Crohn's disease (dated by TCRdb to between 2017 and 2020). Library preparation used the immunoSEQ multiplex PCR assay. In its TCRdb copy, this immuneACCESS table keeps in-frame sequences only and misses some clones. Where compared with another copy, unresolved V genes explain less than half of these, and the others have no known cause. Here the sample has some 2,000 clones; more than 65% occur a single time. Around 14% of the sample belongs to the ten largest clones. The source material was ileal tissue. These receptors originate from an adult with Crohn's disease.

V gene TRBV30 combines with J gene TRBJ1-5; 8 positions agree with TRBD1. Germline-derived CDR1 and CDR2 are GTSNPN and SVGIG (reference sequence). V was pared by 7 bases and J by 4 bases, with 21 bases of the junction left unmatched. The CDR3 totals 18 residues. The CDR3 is CAYLGGTGGRFLNQPQHF. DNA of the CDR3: TGTGCCTACCTAGGAGGTACAGGGGGGCGGTTCCTGAATCAGCCCCAGCATTTT.

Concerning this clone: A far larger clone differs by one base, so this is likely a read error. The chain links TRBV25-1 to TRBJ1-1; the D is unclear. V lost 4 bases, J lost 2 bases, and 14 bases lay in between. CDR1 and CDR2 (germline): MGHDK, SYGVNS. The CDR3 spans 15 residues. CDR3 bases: TGTGCCAGCAGTGGTGCTGTTCCTATTAACACTGAAGCTTTCTTT. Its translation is CASSGAVPINTEAFF.

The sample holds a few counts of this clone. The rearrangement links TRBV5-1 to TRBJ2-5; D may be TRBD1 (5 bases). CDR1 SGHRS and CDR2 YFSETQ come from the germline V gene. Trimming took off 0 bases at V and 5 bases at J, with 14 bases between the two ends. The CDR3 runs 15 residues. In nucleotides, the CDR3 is TGCGCCAGCAGCTTGGAGGCCAGGGCAGGGGAGACCCAGTACTTC. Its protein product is CASSLEARAGETQYF.

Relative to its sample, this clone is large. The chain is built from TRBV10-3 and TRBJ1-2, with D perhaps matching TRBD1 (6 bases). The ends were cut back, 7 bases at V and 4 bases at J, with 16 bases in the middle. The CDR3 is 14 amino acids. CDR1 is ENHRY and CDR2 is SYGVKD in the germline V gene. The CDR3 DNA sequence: TGTGCCATCACAGACGGGGGGCGGAGCTATGGCTACACCTTC. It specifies CAITDGGRSYGYTF.

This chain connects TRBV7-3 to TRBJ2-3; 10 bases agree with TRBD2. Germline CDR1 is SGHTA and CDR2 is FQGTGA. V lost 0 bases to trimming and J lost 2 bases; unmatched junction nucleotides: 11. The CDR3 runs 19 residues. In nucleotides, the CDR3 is TGTGCCAGCAGCTTAACTGGCGGACTAGCGGTTCTAGACACAGATACGCAGTATTTT. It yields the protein CASSLTGGLAVLDTDTQYF. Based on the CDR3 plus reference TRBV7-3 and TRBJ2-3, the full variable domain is GAGVSQTPSNKVTEKGKYVELRCDPISGHTALYWYRQSLGQGPEFLIYFQGTGAADDSGLPNDRFFAVRPEGSVSTLKIQRTERGDSAVYLCASSLTGGLAVLDTDTQYFGPGTRLTVL.

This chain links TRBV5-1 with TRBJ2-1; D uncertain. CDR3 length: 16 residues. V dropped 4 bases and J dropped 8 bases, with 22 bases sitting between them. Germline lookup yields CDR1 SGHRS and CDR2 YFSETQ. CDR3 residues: CASSRIRHGLGDEQFF. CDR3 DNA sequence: TGCGCCAGCAGCCGAATAAGACACGGTTTAGGCGATGAGCAGTTCTTC.

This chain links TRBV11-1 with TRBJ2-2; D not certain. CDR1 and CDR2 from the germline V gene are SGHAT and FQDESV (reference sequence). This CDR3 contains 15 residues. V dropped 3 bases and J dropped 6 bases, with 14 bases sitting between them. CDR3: CASSLVEVSSGELFF. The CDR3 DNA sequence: TGTGCCAGCAGCTTGGTCGAGGTCAGTTCCGGGGAGCTGTTTTTT.

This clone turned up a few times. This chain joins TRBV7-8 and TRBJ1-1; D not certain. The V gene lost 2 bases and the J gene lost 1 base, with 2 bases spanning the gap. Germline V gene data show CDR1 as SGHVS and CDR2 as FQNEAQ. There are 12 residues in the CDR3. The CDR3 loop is CASSLQNTEAFF. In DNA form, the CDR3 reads TGTGCCAGCAGCTTACAGAACACTGAAGCTTTCTTT.

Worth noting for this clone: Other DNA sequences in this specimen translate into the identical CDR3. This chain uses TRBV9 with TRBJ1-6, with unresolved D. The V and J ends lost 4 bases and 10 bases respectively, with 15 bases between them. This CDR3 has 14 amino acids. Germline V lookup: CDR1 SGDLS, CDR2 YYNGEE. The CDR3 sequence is CASSPDVGESPLHF. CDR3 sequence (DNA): TGTGCCAGCAGCCCAGATGTGGGAGAATCACCCCTCCACTTT.

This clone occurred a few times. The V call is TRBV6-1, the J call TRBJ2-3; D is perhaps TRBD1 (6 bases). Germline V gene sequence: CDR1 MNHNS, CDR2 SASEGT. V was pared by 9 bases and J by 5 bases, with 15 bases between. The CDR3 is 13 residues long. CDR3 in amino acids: CASHRDIIDTQYF. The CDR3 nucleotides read TGTGCCAGTCACAGGGATATAATAGATACGCAGTATTTT.

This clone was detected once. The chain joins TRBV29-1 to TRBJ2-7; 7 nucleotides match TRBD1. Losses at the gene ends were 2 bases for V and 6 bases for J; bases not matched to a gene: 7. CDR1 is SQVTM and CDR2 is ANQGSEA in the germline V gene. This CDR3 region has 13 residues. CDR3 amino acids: CSVEKTGSGEQYF. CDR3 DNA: TGCAGCGTTGAAAAGACAGGGTCCGGCGAGCAGTACTTC.

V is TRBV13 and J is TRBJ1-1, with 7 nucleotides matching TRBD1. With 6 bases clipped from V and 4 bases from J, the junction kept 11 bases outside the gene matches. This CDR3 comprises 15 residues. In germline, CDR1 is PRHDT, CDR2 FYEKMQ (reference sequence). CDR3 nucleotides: TGTGCCAGCAGTCTAAGGCAAGGGGGCCTCACTGAAGCTTTCTTT. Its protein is CASSLRQGGLTEAFF.

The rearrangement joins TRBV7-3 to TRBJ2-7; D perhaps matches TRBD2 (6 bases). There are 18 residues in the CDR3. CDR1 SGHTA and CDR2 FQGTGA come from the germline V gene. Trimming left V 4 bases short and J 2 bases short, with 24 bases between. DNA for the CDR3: TGTGCCAGCAGCTCCCGACCTACCAATAGCGGAATCCCCTACGAGCAGTACTTC. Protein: CASSSRPTNSGIPYEQYF.

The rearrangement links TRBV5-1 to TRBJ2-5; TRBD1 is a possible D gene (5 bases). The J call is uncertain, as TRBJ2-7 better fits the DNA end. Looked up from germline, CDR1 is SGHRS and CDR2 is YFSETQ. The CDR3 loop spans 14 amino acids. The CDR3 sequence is CASSLDRSSYEQYF. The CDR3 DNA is TGCGCCAGCAGCTTGGACAGGAGCTCCTACGAGCAGTACTTC.

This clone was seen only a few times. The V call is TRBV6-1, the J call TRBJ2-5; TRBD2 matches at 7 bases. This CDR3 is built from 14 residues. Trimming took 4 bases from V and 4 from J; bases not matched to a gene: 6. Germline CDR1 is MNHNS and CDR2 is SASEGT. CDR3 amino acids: CASSVGGVGETQYF. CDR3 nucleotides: TGTGCCAGCAGTGTTGGGGGGGTTGGAGAGACCCAGTACTTC.

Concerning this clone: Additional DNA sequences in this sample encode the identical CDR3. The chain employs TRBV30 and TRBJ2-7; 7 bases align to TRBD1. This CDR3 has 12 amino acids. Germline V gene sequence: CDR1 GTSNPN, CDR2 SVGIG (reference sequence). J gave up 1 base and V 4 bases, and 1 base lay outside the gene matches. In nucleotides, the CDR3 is TGTGCCTGGAAACAGGGGTCCTACGAGCAGTACTTC. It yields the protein CAWKQGSYEQYF. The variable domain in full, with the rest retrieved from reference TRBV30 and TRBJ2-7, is SQTIHQWPATLVQPVGSPLSLECTVEGTSNPNLYWYRQAAGRGLQLLFYSVGIGQISSEVPQNLSASRPQDRQFILSSKKLLLSDSGFYLCAWKQGSYEQYFGPGTRLTVT.

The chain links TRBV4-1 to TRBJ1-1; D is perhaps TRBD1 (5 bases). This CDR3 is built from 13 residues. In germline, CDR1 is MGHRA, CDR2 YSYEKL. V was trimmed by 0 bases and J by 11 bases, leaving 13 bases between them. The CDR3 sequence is CASSQESQGRAFF. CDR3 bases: TGCGCCAGCAGCCAAGAAAGTCAGGGAAGGGCTTTCTTT.

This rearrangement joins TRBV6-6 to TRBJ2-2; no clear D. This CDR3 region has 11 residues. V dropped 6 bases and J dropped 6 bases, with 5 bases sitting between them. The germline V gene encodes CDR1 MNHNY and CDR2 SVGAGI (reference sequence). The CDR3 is CASSSSGELFF. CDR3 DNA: TGTGCCAGCAGCTCCTCCGGGGAGCTGTTTTTT.

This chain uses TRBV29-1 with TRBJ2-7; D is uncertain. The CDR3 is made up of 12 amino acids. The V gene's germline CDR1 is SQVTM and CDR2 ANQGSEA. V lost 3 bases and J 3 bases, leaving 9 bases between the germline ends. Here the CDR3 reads CSVEAGSYEQYF. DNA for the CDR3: TGCAGCGTTGAGGCAGGAAGCTACGAGCAGTACTTC.

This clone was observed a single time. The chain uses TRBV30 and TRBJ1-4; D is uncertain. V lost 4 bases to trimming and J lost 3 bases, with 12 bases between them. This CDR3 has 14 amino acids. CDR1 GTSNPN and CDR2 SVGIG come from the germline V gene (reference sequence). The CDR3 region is CAWTHGGPNEKLFF. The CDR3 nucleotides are TGTGCCTGGACCCACGGAGGGCCTAATGAAAAACTGTTTTTT.

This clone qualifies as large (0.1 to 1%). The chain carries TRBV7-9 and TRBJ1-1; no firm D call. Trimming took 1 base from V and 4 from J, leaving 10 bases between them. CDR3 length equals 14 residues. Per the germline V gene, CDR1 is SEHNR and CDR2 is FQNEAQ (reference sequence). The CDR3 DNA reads TGTGCCAGCAGCTTAGGGGTTGGAGGCACTGAAGCTTTCTTT. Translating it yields CASSLGVGGTEAFF.

The CDR3 nucleotides are TGTGCCACCAGCAGTGGGGGGAGCTCTGGAAACACCATATATTTT. It codes for CATSSGGSSGNTIYF. The rearrangement links TRBV15 to TRBJ1-3, with D possibly being TRBD1 (5 bases). Trimming pared 3 bases from V and 0 bases from J, leaving 9 bases between. This CDR3 is built from 15 residues. Germline lookup yields CDR1 LNHNV and CDR2 YYDKDF (reference sequence).

This CDR3 reads CASSGHPTGGYTEAFF. The CDR3 region has the DNA TGTGCCAGCAGCGGCCATCCGACAGGGGGATACACTGAAGCTTTCTTT. The rearrangement joins TRBV13 to TRBJ1-1, with 9 bases aligning to TRBD1. The CDR3 is 16 residues long. Germline CDR1 reads PRHDT; CDR2 reads FYEKMQ (reference sequence). Trimming removed 5 bases from V and 3 bases from J; junction bases left unmatched: 10.

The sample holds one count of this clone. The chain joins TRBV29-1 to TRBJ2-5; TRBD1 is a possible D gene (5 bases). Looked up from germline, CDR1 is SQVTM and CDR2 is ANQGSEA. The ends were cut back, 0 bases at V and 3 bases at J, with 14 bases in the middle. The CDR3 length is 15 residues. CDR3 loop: CSVEDSVGREETQYF. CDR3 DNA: TGCAGCGTTGAAGATTCCGTGGGCAGGGAAGAGACCCAGTACTTC.

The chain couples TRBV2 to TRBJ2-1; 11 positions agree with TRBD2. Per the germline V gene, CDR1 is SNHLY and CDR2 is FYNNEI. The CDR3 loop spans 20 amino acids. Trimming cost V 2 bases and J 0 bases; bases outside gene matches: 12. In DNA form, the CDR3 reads TGTGCCAGCAGTGAAAGACTAGCGGGAATACAATTAAGCTCCTACAATGAGCAGTTCTTC. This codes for CASSERLAGIQLSSYNEQFF.

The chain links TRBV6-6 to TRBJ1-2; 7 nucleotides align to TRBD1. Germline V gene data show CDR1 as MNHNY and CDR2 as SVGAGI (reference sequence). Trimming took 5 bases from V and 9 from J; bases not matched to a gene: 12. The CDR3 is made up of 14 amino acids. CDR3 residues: CASSGRTGSLSYTF. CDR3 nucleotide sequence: TGTGCCAGCAGTGGAAGGACAGGAAGTCTTAGCTACACCTTC.

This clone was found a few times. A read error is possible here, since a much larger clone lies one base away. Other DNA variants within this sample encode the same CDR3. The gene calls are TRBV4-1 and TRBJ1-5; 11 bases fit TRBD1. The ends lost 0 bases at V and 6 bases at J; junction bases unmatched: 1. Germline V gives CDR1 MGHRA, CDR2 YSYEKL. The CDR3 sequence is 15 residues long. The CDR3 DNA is TGCGCCAGCAGCCAAGAGGGACAGGGGGGTCAGCCCCAGCATTTT. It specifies CASSQEGQGGQPQHF.

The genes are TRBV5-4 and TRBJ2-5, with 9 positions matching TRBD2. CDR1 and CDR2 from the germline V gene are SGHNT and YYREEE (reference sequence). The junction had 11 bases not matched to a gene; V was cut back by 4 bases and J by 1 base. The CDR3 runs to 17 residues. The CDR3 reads CASSIWTSDWGQETQYF. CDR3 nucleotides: TGTGCCAGCAGCATTTGGACTAGCGATTGGGGCCAAGAGACCCAGTACTTC. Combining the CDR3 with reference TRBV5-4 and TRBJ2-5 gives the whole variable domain ETGVTQSPTHLIKTRGQQVTLRCSSQSGHNTVSWYQQALGQGPQFIFQYYREEENGRGNFPPRFSGLQFPNYSSELNVNALELDDSALYLCASSIWTSDWGQETQYFGPGTRLLVL.

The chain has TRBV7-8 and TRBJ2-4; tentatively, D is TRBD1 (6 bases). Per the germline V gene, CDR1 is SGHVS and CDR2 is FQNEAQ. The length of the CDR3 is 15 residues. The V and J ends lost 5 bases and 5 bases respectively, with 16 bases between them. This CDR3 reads CASSRAGARENIQYF. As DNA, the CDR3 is TGTGCCAGCAGCCGGGCAGGGGCGCGGGAAAACATTCAGTACTTC.

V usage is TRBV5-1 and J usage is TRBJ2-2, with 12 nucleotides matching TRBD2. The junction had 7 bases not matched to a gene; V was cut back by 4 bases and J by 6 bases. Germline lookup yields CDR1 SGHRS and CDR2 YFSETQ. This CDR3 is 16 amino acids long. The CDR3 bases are TGCGCCAGCAGCCATCTAGCGGGAGGGCCGGCCGGGGAGCTGTTTTTT. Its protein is CASSHLAGGPAGELFF.